These 15 T cell receptor beta chains originate from one sample sequenced in a study of cytomegalovirus exposure and HLA in healthy donors. The protocol was immunoSEQ multiplex PCR, while the TCRdb copy is restricted to in-frame clones and leaves out a portion. The table shows 120,000 to 150,000 clones, with roughly 90% occurring only once. The sequenced material came from PBMCs. These TCRs come from a man in his late teens or twenties in good health and CMV-seropositive.

The chain couples TRBV5-1 to TRBJ2-5; no firm D call. V was pared by 1 base and J by 2 bases, with 6 bases between. Germline V lookup: CDR1 SGHRS, CDR2 YFSETQ. CDR3 length: 13 amino acids. The CDR3 region has the DNA TGCGCCAGCAGCTTGTACAGACAAGAGACCCAGTACTTC. This encodes CASSLYRQETQYF.

This chain uses TRBV10-2 with TRBJ2-7; D may be TRBD2 (6 bases). The CDR3 length is 15 residues. V shed 3 bases and J shed 2 bases, with 14 bases lying between them. Germline CDR1 reads WSHSY; CDR2 reads SAAADI. The CDR3 protein is CASSEPGRGTYEQYF. CDR3 nucleotides: TGCGCCAGCAGTGAACCGGGACGGGGGACCTACGAGCAGTACTTC.

The chain employs TRBV19 and TRBJ1-5; a weak D match, TRBD1 (5 bases). The CDR3 is 16 amino acids. Germline CDR1 reads LNHDA; CDR2 reads SQIVND (reference sequence). The V end lost 6 bases, the J end lost 0 bases, and 15 bases lay between the germline ends. CDR3 protein: CASSSTDIYSNQPQHF. CDR3 nucleotide sequence: TGTGCCAGTAGCTCGACAGATATCTATAGCAATCAGCCCCAGCATTTT.

The chain links TRBV6-5 to TRBJ2-5; D is undetermined. Germline-derived CDR1 and CDR2 are MNHEY and SVGAGI. The germline V and J ends were trimmed by 4 bases and 0 bases, with 12 bases remaining between them. The CDR3 totals 15 residues. The CDR3 loop is CASSLTVEYQETQYF. DNA of the CDR3: TGTGCCAGCAGTTTAACGGTGGAGTACCAAGAGACCCAGTACTTC.

This chain connects TRBV5-1 to TRBJ2-1, with 7 bases lining up with TRBD2. Germline CDR1 is SGHRS and CDR2 is YFSETQ. The CDR3 has 13 residues. Germline trimming cut 4 bases from V and 9 bases from J; bases unmatched to any gene: 7. The CDR3 nucleotides are TGCGCCAGCAGCGGGAGGACTAGGATTGAGCAGTTCTTC. Amino acids: CASSGRTRIEQFF.

The V and J genes are TRBV19 and TRBJ1-2, with D maybe TRBD1 (5 bases). This CDR3 comprises 14 residues. V lost 3 bases, J lost 0 bases, and 8 bases lay in between. Germline V CDR1 and CDR2: LNHDA, SQIVND (reference sequence). CDR3 protein: CASSIDSANYGYTF. As DNA, the CDR3 is TGTGCCAGTAGTATCGACAGTGCTAACTATGGCTACACCTTC.

This sequence joins TRBV11-2 and TRBJ2-7; 8 positions match TRBD2. CDR3 length: 15 amino acids. V lost 3 bases, J lost 0 bases, and 4 bases stayed unmatched. In germline, CDR1 is SGHAT, CDR2 FQNNGV. The CDR3 loop reads CASSFIAGSSYEQYF. As DNA, the CDR3 is TGTGCCAGCAGCTTTATAGCGGGGTCCTCCTACGAGCAGTACTTC.

CDR3 DNA sequence: TGCAGCGTTGTGGGGGGGGACTATGGCTACACCTTC. Residues: CSVVGGDYGYTF. The chain links TRBV29-1 to TRBJ1-2; D possibly corresponds to TRBD1 (5 bases). CDR3 length: 12 amino acids. Germline lookup yields CDR1 SQVTM and CDR2 ANQGSEA. The germline V and J ends were trimmed by 4 bases and 3 bases, with 9 bases remaining between them.

The V and J genes are TRBV4-2 and TRBJ2-1; D possibly corresponds to TRBD1 (6 bases). The CDR3 is 18 residues long. The V end lost 0 bases, the J end lost 3 bases, and 18 bases lay between the germline ends. Germline V lookup: CDR1 LGHNA, CDR2 YNFKEQ. The CDR3 DNA reads TGTGCCAGCAGCCAAGAGGAATTTGGGGGCGCGATCTACAATGAGCAGTTCTTC. It yields the protein CASSQEEFGGAIYNEQFF.

This chain connects TRBV28 to TRBJ2-5, with D maybe TRBD1 (6 bases). Trimming cost V 5 bases and J 0 bases, with 16 bases left between them. Germline loops: CDR1 MDHEN, CDR2 SYDVKM. This CDR3 contains 16 residues. CDR3 bases: TGTGCCAGCAGTACTTCAATTACAGGGTACCAAGAGACCCAGTACTTC. It codes for CASSTSITGYQETQYF.

CDR3 nucleotide sequence: TGTGCCAGCTCACCAGTTAGCGTTACTGGAAACACCATATATTTT. Protein: CASSPVSVTGNTIYF. This chain uses TRBV18 with TRBJ1-3; D gene uncertain. This CDR3 spans 15 amino acids. The V and J ends lost 2 bases and 2 bases respectively, with 10 bases between them. Germline CDR1 is KGHSH and CDR2 is LQKENI. Based on the CDR3 plus reference TRBV18 and TRBJ1-3, the full variable domain is NAGVMQNPRHLVRRRGQEARLRCSPMKGHSHVYWYRQLPEEGLKFMVYLQKENIIDESGMPKERFSAEFPKEGPSILRIQQVVRGDSAAYFCASSPVSVTGNTIYFGEGSWLTVV.

The chain employs TRBV7-9 and TRBJ1-2, with 9 bases fitting TRBD1. The V gene end was trimmed by 6 bases and the J gene end by 4 bases; junction bases not matched to a gene: 18. From germline, CDR1 is SEHNR and CDR2 FQNEAQ (reference sequence). The CDR3 sequence is 18 residues long. In nucleotides, the CDR3 is TGTGCCAGCAGTCCCACCCTGACAGGGGGTTCCCGTGGCTATGGCTACACCTTC. Amino acids: CASSPTLTGGSRGYGYTF.

The V call is TRBV6-5, the J call TRBJ2-7, with 10 bases lining up with TRBD2. Germline CDR1 reads MNHEY; CDR2 reads SVGAGI. V lost 5 bases, J lost 7 bases, and 8 bases stayed unmatched. The CDR3 contains 14 residues. This chain's CDR3 is CASSKLAGRGEQYF. The CDR3 DNA reads TGTGCCAGCAGTAAACTAGCGGGACGGGGAGAGCAGTACTTC.

The gene calls are TRBV7-9 and TRBJ2-5; a weak D match, TRBD1 (6 bases). Germline CDR1 is SEHNR and CDR2 is FQNEAQ (reference sequence). The CDR3 length is 14 residues. V was pared by 5 bases and J by 1 base, with 11 bases between. The CDR3 DNA reads TGTGCCAGCAGCCCCAGGGACATCCAAGAGACCCAGTACTTC. Protein product: CASSPRDIQETQYF.

The rearrangement joins TRBV30 to TRBJ1-2; D ambiguous. Germline CDR1 GTSNPN, CDR2 SVGIG (reference sequence). Trimming left V 0 bases short and J 5 bases short, with 4 bases between. The CDR3 extends over 11 amino acids. The CDR3 loop is CAWSVQYGYTF. The CDR3 DNA reads TGTGCCTGGAGTGTACAGTATGGCTACACCTTC. The whole variable domain, filled in from reference TRBV30 and TRBJ1-2, reads SQTIHQWPATLVQPVGSPLSLECTVEGTSNPNLYWYRQAAGRGLQLLFYSVGIGQISSEVPQNLSASRPQDRQFILSSKKLLLSDSGFYLCAWSVQYGYTFGSGTRLTVV.